Listed below are T cell receptor beta chains from one sample, sequenced in a study of blood T cells in healthy people across ages. TCRdb re-derived calls from the 5' RACE reads in MiXCR, one entry per CDR3 protein. The sample has about 1,600,000 distinct CDR3 sequences, about 40% seen once. The sample consisted of blood. These receptors were taken from a young woman in good health. The CDR3 runs from the conserved cysteine through the conserved F or W. A D gene is named only where the DNA matches it firmly. Expanded clones are given a class, and other clones once, few, many or no size at all.

V	D	size	J	CDR3	DNA
TRBV2	TRBD1	-	TRBJ1-2	CASSEAGGQGHNYGYTF	TGTGCCAGCAGTGAAGCAGGGGGACAGGGCCATAACTATGGCTACACCTTC
TRBV28	TRBD1	-	TRBJ1-4	CASSSLGQGPNEKLFF	TGTGCCAGCAGTTCCCTCGGACAGGGCCCTAATGAAAAACTGTTTTTT
TRBV29-1	TRBD2	-	TRBJ2-1	CSVGDPGLAGGTAYNEQFF	TGCAGCGTTGGAGATCCGGGACTAGCGGGAGGGACTGCGTACAATGAGCAGTTCTTC
TRBV20-1	TRBD2	many	TRBJ2-1	CSPSGSSYNEQFF	TGCAGCCCTAGCGGGAGCTCCTACAATGAGCAGTTCTTC
TRBV28	-	-	TRBJ1-5	CASSSSPWGDQPQHF	TGTGCCAGCAGTTCAAGCCCGTGGGGCGATCAGCCCCAGCATTTT
TRBV12-3/TRBV12-4	-	-	TRBJ2-1	CASIGTGSSYNEQFF	TGTGCCAGCATCGGGACTGGGAGCTCCTACAATGAGCAGTTCTTC
TRBV27	-	many	TRBJ2-3	CASSLSSVPTDTQYF	TGTGCCAGCAGTTTATCAAGCGTCCCCACAGATACGCAGTATTTT
TRBV5-1	-	-	TRBJ2-5	CASSTTVGWETQYF	TGCGCCAGCAGCACCACTGTCGGGTGGGAGACCCAGTACTTC
TRBV6-1	TRBD1	-	TRBJ1-1	CASRKTGVAEAFF	TGTGCCAGCAGGAAGACAGGGGTCGCTGAAGCTTTCTTT
TRBV20-1	TRBD2	many	TRBJ2-7	CSARLAGAFYEQYF	TGCAGTGCTCGACTAGCGGGGGCCTTCTACGAGCAGTACTTC
TRBV21-1	-	many	TRBJ2-7	CASSIPGISTPYEQYF	TGTGCCAGCAGCATTCCAGGGATAAGCACTCCATACGAGCAGTACTTC
TRBV11-2	-	-	TRBJ2-7	CASSLNPYPGQLSYEQYF	TGTGCCAGCAGCTTAAACCCCTACCCGGGACAACTCTCCTACGAGCAGTACTTC